The sequence of this TCR beta chain was determined in a study of PD-1 blockade in classical Hodgkin lymphoma. Study-level information: Nivolumab dosing for patients was 3 mg/kg, administered intravenously every 2 weeks.

To note about this clone: What it recognizes is unknown.

Each patient experienced a relapse that followed autologous stem cell transplantation, and brentuximab vedotin exposure varied. TCRdb keeps only in-frame clones here, not all; method: immunoSEQ multiplex PCR. The table has tens of thousands of clones, approximately 80% seen once. Findings and limits, study-wide: Baseline diversity resembling that of newly diagnosed patients was seen in complete responders. A significant rise in TCR diversity by C4D1 was seen for CD4+ but not CD8+ cells. Individuals who commenced nivolumab within less than 1 year of ASCT were excluded.

Germline V CDR1 and CDR2: MNHNY, SVGAGI (reference sequence). The CDR3 length is 14 residues. The V gene end was trimmed by 2 bases and the J gene end by 4 bases; junction bases not matched to a gene: 2. The genes are TRBV6-6 and TRBJ1-5; TRBD1 matches at 7 bases. This receptor was obtained from a human donor with classical Hodgkin lymphoma. This sample comprised peripheral blood mononuclear cells (PBMCs), obtained at baseline. The CDR3: CASSYQGGNQPQHF. The CDR3 DNA reads TGTGCCAGCAGTTACCAGGGGGGGAATCAGCCCCAGCATTTT.